The clone carrying this T cell receptor (beta chain) is medium-sized by frequency. There are 15 residues in the CDR3. Germline V gene sequence: CDR1 SEHNR, CDR2 FQNEAQ (reference sequence). The record originates from a study of human CD8 memory T cell subsets. Scientists made TCR beta libraries using UMI-labeled 5' RACE. TCRdb re-called the 5' RACE reads and gives one entry per CDR3 protein, without DNA. This repertoire includes around 3,500 distinct CDR3 sequences. The receptor was isolated from a human donor in good health. What was sequenced was CD8+ T cells from PBMCs. The V gene is TRBV7-9, the J gene TRBJ2-7; absent DNA, TCRdb's TRBD1 call cannot be checked. The CDR3 protein is CASSPPGTATYEQYF.